This TCR beta chain was identified during a study of blood T cell repertoires in COVID-19. The data were produced by immunoSEQ multiplex PCR, yet TCRdb's version contains in-frame clones alone and is incomplete. The sample shows 150,000 or so clones, around 89% of them seen only once. The sequence was obtained from a man aged 60 to 75 with acute or convalescent COVID-19. Sequences were obtained from peripheral blood.

The CDR3 sequence is CASSYAPSGSYPYEQYF. The CDR3 nucleotides read TGTGCCAGCAGCTACGCCCCCAGCGGGAGCTATCCTTACGAGCAGTACTTC. The chain is built from TRBV7-2 and TRBJ2-7, with 8 bases aligning to TRBD2. CDR3 length: 17 residues. The germline V gene has CDR1 SGHTA and CDR2 FQGNSA. Unmatched junction bases numbered 15, after V lost 4 bases and J lost 4 bases.